Shown below are 7 T cell receptor beta chains from a single sample sequenced in a study of blood T cell repertoires in COVID-19. Measured with immunoSEQ multiplex PCR; TCRdb has only the in-frame clones, and not every one. The table lists a few hundred thousand clones, around 87% of them singletons. The sequenced sample consisted of peripheral blood. The receptors here all came from a woman in her 30s with COVID-19, enrolled during active disease.

The chain joins TRBV19 to TRBJ2-2; 8 positions agree with TRBD1. Per the germline V gene, CDR1 is LNHDA and CDR2 is SQIVND (reference sequence). The J segment lost 6 bases and the V segment lost 2 bases, leaving 5 bases of the junction unmatched. The CDR3 is 15 amino acids. The CDR3 spells CASSIRGTGAGELFF. CDR3 bases: TGTGCCAGTAGTATACGGGGGACAGGTGCCGGGGAGCTGTTTTTT.

CDR3 sequence: CASSSDITTNEKLFF. DNA for the CDR3: TGTGCCAGCAGCTCGGACATTACAACTAATGAAAAACTGTTTTTT. The chain joins TRBV7-9 to TRBJ1-4; D is possibly TRBD1 (5 bases). Trimming left V 4 bases short and J 0 bases short, with 9 bases between. This CDR3 spans 15 amino acids. Germline V CDR1 and CDR2: SEHNR, FQNEAQ (reference sequence).

This chain joins TRBV28 and TRBJ2-5, with TRBD2 identical over 14 bases. Trimming at V came to 5 bases and at J to 5 bases, leaving 4 bases not matched to a gene. Germline CDR1 reads MDHEN; CDR2 reads SYDVKM. CDR3 size: 15 residues. In nucleotides, the CDR3 is TGTGCCAGCAGTGCCGGGACTAGCGGGAGTGAGACCCAGTACTTC. This codes for CASSAGTSGSETQYF.

The gene calls are TRBV19 and TRBJ2-1, with D possibly matching TRBD2 (6 bases). The CDR3 has 13 residues. The germline CDR1 and CDR2 sequences are LNHDA and SQIVND (reference sequence). V lost 0 bases and J 7 bases, leaving 7 bases between the germline ends. CDR3: CASSIDLANEQFF. The CDR3 coding sequence is TGTGCCAGTAGTATAGATCTAGCGAATGAGCAGTTCTTC.

The V gene is TRBV2, the J gene TRBJ2-7, with D perhaps TRBD2 (6 bases). In germline, CDR1 is SNHLY, CDR2 FYNNEI. Trimming stripped 4 bases from V and 4 bases from J, with 11 bases between. CDR3 length equals 13 residues. CDR3 sequence (DNA): TGTGCCAGCAGTGCGGGGGAAGGGTACGAGCAGTACTTC. Residues: CASSAGEGYEQYF.

The V and J genes are TRBV2 and TRBJ1-2; no reliable D call. This CDR3 comprises 15 residues. V gave up 7 bases and J gave up 3 bases, with 18 bases separating them. Germline values: CDR1 SNHLY, CDR2 FYNNEI. The CDR3 nucleotides are TGTGCCAGCACTCCCCGAGGGCTCGGGGACTATGGCTACACCTTC. Its protein is CASTPRGLGDYGYTF.

The chain combines TRBV5-1 with TRBJ2-2; possible D gene TRBD1, 6 bases. Per the germline V gene, CDR1 is SGHRS and CDR2 is YFSETQ. Trimming cost V 4 bases and J 2 bases, with 15 bases left between them. The CDR3 is 16 amino acids. CDR3 region: CASSPTGSPNTGELFF. The CDR3 DNA is TGCGCCAGCAGCCCCACAGGGTCCCCCAACACCGGGGAGCTGTTTTTT.